This entry lists 24 T cell receptor beta chains sequenced from one sample in a study of shared clonotypes between healthy human individuals. Assay: immunoSEQ multiplex PCR; the TCRdb copy retains only in-frame clones and omits some. The sample shows about 1 million clones, about 77% of them seen only once. Sequencing was carried out using memory CD4+ T cells sorted from blood. Subset: CD45RA-negative fraction. These receptor sequences come from a man between 18 and 35 years old in good health.

The chain joins TRBV19 to TRBJ2-1; D might be TRBD1 (5 bases). The V gene's germline CDR1 is LNHDA and CDR2 SQIVND (reference sequence). The germline V and J ends were trimmed by 4 bases and 1 base, with 8 bases remaining between them. The CDR3 extends over 14 amino acids. The CDR3 DNA reads TGTGCCAGTAGTAAGGGGTCATCCTACAATGAGCAGTTCTTC. As protein: CASSKGSSYNEQFF.

This chain links TRBV19 with TRBJ1-1; unclear D gene. V was cut by 3 bases and J by 1 base, with 12 bases left in between. The germline CDR1 and CDR2 sequences are LNHDA and SQIVND (reference sequence). The CDR3 has 15 amino acids. The CDR3: CASSIWASANTEAFF. The CDR3 DNA follows: TGTGCCAGTAGTATCTGGGCTTCCGCGAACACTGAAGCTTTCTTT.

This clone appeared a single time. Other DNA sequences in this sample translate to the same CDR3. This rearrangement joins TRBV7-9 to TRBJ2-5; D is undetermined. This CDR3 contains 12 residues. In germline, CDR1 is SEHNR, CDR2 FQNEAQ (reference sequence). V was clipped by 5 bases and J by 0 bases, with 4 bases between them. The CDR3 DNA sequence: TGTGCCAGCAGCGTAAACCAAGAGACCCAGTACTTC. It encodes CASSVNQETQYF.

The chain carries TRBV5-1 and TRBJ1-2; the D is unclear. Looked up from germline, CDR1 is SGHRS and CDR2 is YFSETQ. The V end lost 4 bases, the J end lost 4 bases, and 8 bases lay between the germline ends. The CDR3 spans 12 residues. CDR3 residues: CASSPGFYGYTF. For the CDR3, the DNA is TGCGCCAGCAGCCCAGGCTTCTATGGCTACACCTTC.

This clone was seen only once. The rearrangement links TRBV6-1 to TRBJ1-1, with 9 bases matching TRBD1. The CDR3 contains 14 residues. V shed 4 bases, J shed 4 bases, and the junction held 4 bases outside the gene matches. CDR1 and CDR2 (germline): MNHNS, SASEGT. In nucleotides, the CDR3 is TGTGCCAGCAGTGCACAGGGGGCAATCACTGAAGCTTTCTTT. Translation gives CASSAQGAITEAFF.

A word on this clone: This sample includes further DNA sequences coding for the same CDR3. This sequence joins TRBV5-1 and TRBJ2-7, with 12 nucleotides matching TRBD1. The CDR3 totals 14 residues. Losses at the gene ends were 4 bases for V and 4 bases for J; bases not matched to a gene: 3. The V gene's germline CDR1 is SGHRS and CDR2 YFSETQ. The chain's CDR3 is CASSPGQGAYEQYF. CDR3 DNA: TGCGCCAGCAGCCCGGGACAGGGGGCTTACGAGCAGTACTTC.

The chain carries TRBV30 and TRBJ1-4, with D perhaps matching TRBD1 (5 bases). Germline V gene data show CDR1 as GTSNPN and CDR2 as SVGIG (reference sequence). Trimming cost V 4 bases and J 4 bases, with 13 bases left between them. CDR3 length: 14 residues. CDR3 protein: CAWTPTVGNEKLFF. The CDR3, as DNA: TGTGCCTGGACTCCGACAGTGGGTAATGAAAAACTGTTTTTT. The whole variable domain, filled in from reference TRBV30 and TRBJ1-4, reads SQTIHQWPATLVQPVGSPLSLECTVEGTSNPNLYWYRQAAGRGLQLLFYSVGIGQISSEVPQNLSASRPQDRQFILSSKKLLLSDSGFYLCAWTPTVGNEKLFFGSGTQLSVL.

The chain couples TRBV27 to TRBJ2-3; D call uncertain. CDR1 is MNHEY and CDR2 is SMNVEV in the germline V gene (reference sequence). The V gene lost 6 bases and the J gene lost 2 bases, with 9 bases spanning the gap. The CDR3 length is 13 residues. The CDR3 DNA is TGTGCCAGCAGCCCCGAAACCACAGATACGCAGTATTTT. It is translated as CASSPETTDTQYF.

The V and J genes are TRBV5-4 and TRBJ1-3, with D possibly being TRBD1 (5 bases). Between the trimmed V and J ends, which lost 2 bases and 4 bases, there was a span of 10 bases. The CDR3 contains 14 residues. The germline V gene has CDR1 SGHNT and CDR2 YYREEE (reference sequence). The CDR3 reads CASSFRGEGNTIYF. The CDR3 region has the DNA TGTGCCAGCAGCTTTAGGGGCGAGGGAAACACCATATATTTT. The variable domain in full, with the rest retrieved from reference TRBV5-4 and TRBJ1-3, is ETGVTQSPTHLIKTRGQQVTLRCSSQSGHNTVSWYQQALGQGPQFIFQYYREEENGRGNFPPRFSGLQFPNYSSELNVNALELDDSALYLCASSFRGEGNTIYFGEGSWLTVV.

Notes on this clone: Other DNA sequences of this sample code for an identical CDR3. This sequence joins TRBV10-1 and TRBJ2-7; the D call may be TRBD1 or TRBD2 (5 bases each). The V and J ends lost 3 bases and 2 bases respectively, with 11 bases between them. CDR1 is WNHNN, CDR2 SYGVQD, per germline (reference sequence). The CDR3 runs to 14 residues. This CDR3 is CASSEGTGTYEQYF. The CDR3 nucleotides are TGCGCCAGCAGTGAAGGGACGGGAACCTACGAGCAGTACTTC.

The chain is built from TRBV27 and TRBJ2-7; TRBD1 might be the D (6 bases). The CDR3 covers 14 residues. Trimming removed 3 bases at V and 2 bases at J, with 11 bases between. Per the germline V gene, CDR1 is MNHEY and CDR2 is SMNVEV (reference sequence). This CDR3 reads CASSFQGPTYEQYF. The CDR3 bases are TGTGCCAGCAGTTTCCAGGGGCCCACCTACGAGCAGTACTTC.

This clone was found a few times. J is TRBJ1-2 and V is TRBV7-9; TRBD1 agrees at 10 bases. Germline V gene data show CDR1 as SEHNR and CDR2 as FQNEAQ (reference sequence). The CDR3 spans 14 residues. Losses at the gene ends were 4 bases for V and 5 bases for J; bases not matched to a gene: 4. The CDR3 loop reads CASSSGQGKYGYTF. The DNA of the CDR3 is TGTGCCAGCAGCTCGGGACAGGGGAAGTATGGCTACACCTTC.

The genes are TRBV7-2 and TRBJ2-7; TRBD2 matches at 9 bases. The CDR3 totals 17 residues. V was clipped by 1 base and J by 6 bases; unmatched bases: 13. The germline V gene has CDR1 SGHTA and CDR2 FQGNSA. CDR3: CASSLVVSAGGLSEQYF. CDR3 coding DNA: TGTGCCAGCAGCTTAGTCGTATCGGCGGGAGGGCTCTCCGAGCAGTACTTC.

The chain carries TRBV2 and TRBJ2-5, with D maybe TRBD1 (6 bases). Deletions cut 0 bases from V and 5 bases from J, with 13 bases between. CDR1 and CDR2 (germline): SNHLY, FYNNEI. The CDR3 is 15 residues long. CDR3 sequence reads: CASSEARGQRETQYF. CDR3 DNA: TGTGCCAGCAGTGAAGCGAGGGGACAACGTGAGACCCAGTACTTC.

This chain links TRBV5-4 with TRBJ2-6; D remains unclear. In germline, CDR1 is SGHNT, CDR2 YYREEE (reference sequence). CDR3 length equals 18 residues. Trimming stripped 0 bases from V and 0 bases from J, with 13 bases between. CDR3 region: CASSLDQQRSSGANVLTF. The CDR3 bases are TGTGCCAGCAGCTTGGACCAGCAGAGGTCCTCTGGGGCCAACGTCCTGACTTTC.

The chain carries TRBV7-8 and TRBJ2-7, with 7 bases matching TRBD2. This CDR3 comprises 14 residues. After removal of 5 bases from V and 4 bases from J, the junction contained 8 bases not matched to a gene. The germline gives CDR1 SGHVS, CDR2 FQNEAQ. The CDR3 loop is CASSPRDYIYEQYF. CDR3 DNA: TGTGCCAGCAGCCCCCGGGACTACATTTACGAGCAGTACTTC.

The chain has TRBV4-1 and TRBJ2-4, with D possibly being TRBD1 (5 bases). The CDR3 totals 16 residues. Germline loops: CDR1 MGHRA, CDR2 YSYEKL. V was pared by 3 bases and J by 3 bases, with 15 bases between. CDR3 in amino acids: CASSHLQELGKNIQYF. CDR3 DNA: TGCGCCAGCAGCCACCTACAGGAATTAGGCAAAAACATTCAGTACTTC.

The V call is TRBV6-4, the J call TRBJ1-2; the D gene is possibly TRBD1 (6 bases). V lost 3 bases to trimming and J lost 8 bases, with 16 bases between them. The CDR3 contains 14 residues. The V gene's germline CDR1 is MRHNA and CDR2 SNTAGT. The CDR3 loop reads CASSESIGGTGYTF. In DNA form, the CDR3 reads TGTGCCAGCAGTGAATCTATAGGGGGAACAGGCTACACCTTC.

This chain links TRBV30 with TRBJ2-1; TRBD2 aligns across 8 bases. Germline CDR1 is GTSNPN and CDR2 is SVGIG (reference sequence). The CDR3 is 15 residues long. J was trimmed by 0 bases and V by 1 base; bases with no gene match: 2. The CDR3 nucleotides are TGTGCCTGGAGTGCCCTAGCGGGCTCCTACAATGAGCAGTTCTTC. Translating it yields CAWSALAGSYNEQFF.

The V and J genes are TRBV28 and TRBJ2-2; D gene uncertain. The V gene's germline CDR1 is MDHEN and CDR2 SYDVKM. CDR3 length equals 12 residues. With 7 bases removed from V and 2 bases from J, the gap between germline ends came to 5 bases. CDR3 loop: CASTQNTGELFF. The CDR3 DNA follows: TGTGCCAGCACACAAAACACCGGGGAGCTGTTTTTT.

The chain recombines TRBV7-2 with TRBJ2-7; 8 bases align to TRBD1. The V gene's germline CDR1 is SGHTA and CDR2 FQGNSA. The CDR3 is made up of 16 amino acids. J was trimmed by 0 bases and V by 5 bases; bases with no gene match: 9. The CDR3 DNA follows: TGTGCCAGCAGCCCTCGACAGGGGTTAGCCTCCTACGAGCAGTACTTC. The encoded protein is CASSPRQGLASYEQYF.

This chain joins TRBV5-1 and TRBJ1-1; a weak D match, TRBD1 (5 bases). Germline V gives CDR1 SGHRS, CDR2 YFSETQ. V shed 4 bases and J shed 5 bases, with 15 bases lying between them. This CDR3 is 14 amino acids long. The DNA for the CDR3 is TGCGCCAGCAGCCGTGACGGGGCTCGAACTGAAGCTTTCTTT. It translates to CASSRDGARTEAFF.

This chain links TRBV6-5 with TRBJ2-5, with a possible D match to TRBD2 (5 bases). The end of the DNA is better explained by TRBJ2-7, so the J call may be wrong. The CDR3 runs to 14 residues. In germline, CDR1 is MNHEY, CDR2 SVGAGI. CDR3: CASSEQGGRYEQYF. For the CDR3, the DNA is TGTGCCAGCAGTGAACAAGGCGGGCGGTACGAGCAGTACTTC.

This rearrangement joins TRBV5-1 to TRBJ2-4, with D possibly TRBD1 on 5 matching bases. Trimming stripped 0 bases from V and 9 bases from J, with 16 bases between. CDR1 is SGHRS, CDR2 YFSETQ, per germline. The CDR3 runs to 15 residues. The CDR3 here is CASSLATGKMGIQYF. For the CDR3, the DNA is TGCGCCAGCAGCTTGGCTACAGGTAAAATGGGCATTCAGTACTTC.